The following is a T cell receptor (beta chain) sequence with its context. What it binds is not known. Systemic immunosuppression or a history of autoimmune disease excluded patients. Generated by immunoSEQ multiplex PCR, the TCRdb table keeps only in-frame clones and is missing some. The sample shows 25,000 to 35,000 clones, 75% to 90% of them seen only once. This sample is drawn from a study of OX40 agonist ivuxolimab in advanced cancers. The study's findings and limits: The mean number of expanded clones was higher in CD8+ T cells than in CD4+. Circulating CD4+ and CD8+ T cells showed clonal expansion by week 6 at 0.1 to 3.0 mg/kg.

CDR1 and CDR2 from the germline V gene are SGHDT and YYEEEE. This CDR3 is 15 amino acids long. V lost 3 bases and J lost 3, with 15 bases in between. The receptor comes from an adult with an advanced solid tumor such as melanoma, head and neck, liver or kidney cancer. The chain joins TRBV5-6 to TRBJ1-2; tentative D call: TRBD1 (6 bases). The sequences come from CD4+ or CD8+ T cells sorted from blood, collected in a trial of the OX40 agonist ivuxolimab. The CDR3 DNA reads TGTGCCAGCAGCTCCCTCCCTGCAGGGGACTATGGCTACACCTTC. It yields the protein CASSSLPAGDYGYTF.